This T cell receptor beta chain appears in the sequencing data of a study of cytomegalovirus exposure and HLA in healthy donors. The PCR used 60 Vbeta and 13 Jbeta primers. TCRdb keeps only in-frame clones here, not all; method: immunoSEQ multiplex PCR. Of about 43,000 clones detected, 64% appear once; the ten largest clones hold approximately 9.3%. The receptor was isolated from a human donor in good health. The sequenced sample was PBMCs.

The DNA for the CDR3 is TGTGCCAGCTCACCGCTCGGGACAGGGGGCGATCAGCCCCAGCATTTT. It translates to CASSPLGTGGDQPQHF. The V gene is TRBV18, the J gene TRBJ1-5; 12 bases are a match to TRBD1. Germline V lookup: CDR1 KGHSH, CDR2 LQKENI. The CDR3 has 16 amino acids. V shed 3 bases, J shed 5 bases, and the junction held 5 bases outside the gene matches.